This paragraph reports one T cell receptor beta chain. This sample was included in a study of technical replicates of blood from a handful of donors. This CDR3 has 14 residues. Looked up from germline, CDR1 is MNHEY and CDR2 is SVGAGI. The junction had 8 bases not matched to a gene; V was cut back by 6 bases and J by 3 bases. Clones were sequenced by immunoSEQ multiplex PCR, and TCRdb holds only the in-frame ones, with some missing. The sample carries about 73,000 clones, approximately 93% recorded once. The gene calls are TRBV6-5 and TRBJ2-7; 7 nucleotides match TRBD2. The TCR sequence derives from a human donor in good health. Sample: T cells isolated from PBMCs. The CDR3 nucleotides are TGTGCCAGCAGCACTCGGGACTACAACTACGAGCAGTACTTC. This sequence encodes CASSTRDYNYEQYF.